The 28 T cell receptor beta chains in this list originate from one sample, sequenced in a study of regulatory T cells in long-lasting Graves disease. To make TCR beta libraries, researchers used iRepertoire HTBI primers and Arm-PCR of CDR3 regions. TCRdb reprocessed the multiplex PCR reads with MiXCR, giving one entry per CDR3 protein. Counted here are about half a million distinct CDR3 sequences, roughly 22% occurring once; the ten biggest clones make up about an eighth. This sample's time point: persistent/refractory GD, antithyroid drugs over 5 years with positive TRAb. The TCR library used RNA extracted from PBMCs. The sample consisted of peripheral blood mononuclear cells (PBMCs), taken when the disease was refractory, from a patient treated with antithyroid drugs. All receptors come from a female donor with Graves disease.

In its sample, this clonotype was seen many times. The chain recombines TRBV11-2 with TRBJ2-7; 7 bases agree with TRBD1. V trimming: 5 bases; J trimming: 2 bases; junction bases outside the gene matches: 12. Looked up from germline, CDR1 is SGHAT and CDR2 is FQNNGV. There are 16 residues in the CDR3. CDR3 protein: CASSPGGWLGTYEQYF. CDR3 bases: TGTGCCAGCAGCCCAGGGGGTTGGTTGGGTACCTACGAGCAGTACTTC.

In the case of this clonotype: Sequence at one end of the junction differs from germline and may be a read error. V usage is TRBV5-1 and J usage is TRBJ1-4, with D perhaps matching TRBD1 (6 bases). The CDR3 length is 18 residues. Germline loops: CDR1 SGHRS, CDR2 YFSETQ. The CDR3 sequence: CTSSLTPHHRERFEKLFF. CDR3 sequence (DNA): TGCACCAGCAGCTTGACTCCACATCACAGGGAGCGTTTTGAAAAACTGTTTTTT.

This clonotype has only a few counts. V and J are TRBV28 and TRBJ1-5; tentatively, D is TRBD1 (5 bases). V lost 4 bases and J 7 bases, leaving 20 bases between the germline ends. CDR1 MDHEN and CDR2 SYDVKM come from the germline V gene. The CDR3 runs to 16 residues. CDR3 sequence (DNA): TGTGCCAGCAGTTCCGGGGGGGGGGATGTATTCCAGCCCCAGCATTTT. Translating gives CASSSGGGDVFQPQHF.

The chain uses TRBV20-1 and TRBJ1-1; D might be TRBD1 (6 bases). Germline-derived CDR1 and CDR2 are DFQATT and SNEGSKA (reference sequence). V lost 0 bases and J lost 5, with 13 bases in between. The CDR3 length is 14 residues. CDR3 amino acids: CSARDRRGRTEAFF. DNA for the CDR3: TGCAGTGCTAGAGACCGCAGGGGCAGGACTGAAGCTTTCTTT.

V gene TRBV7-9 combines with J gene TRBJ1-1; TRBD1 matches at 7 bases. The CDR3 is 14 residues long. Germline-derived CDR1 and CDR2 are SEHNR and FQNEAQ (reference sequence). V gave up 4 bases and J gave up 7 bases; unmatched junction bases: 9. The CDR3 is CASSSPPGGNEAFF. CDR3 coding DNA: TGTGCCAGCAGCTCACCACCAGGGGGAAATGAAGCTTTCTTT. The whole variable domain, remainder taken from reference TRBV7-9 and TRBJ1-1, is DTGVSQNPRHKITKRGQNVTFRCDPISEHNRLYWYRQTLGQGPEFLTYFQNEAQLEKSRLLSDRFSAERPKGSFSTLEIQRTEQGDSAMYLCASSSPPGGNEAFFGQGTRLTVV.

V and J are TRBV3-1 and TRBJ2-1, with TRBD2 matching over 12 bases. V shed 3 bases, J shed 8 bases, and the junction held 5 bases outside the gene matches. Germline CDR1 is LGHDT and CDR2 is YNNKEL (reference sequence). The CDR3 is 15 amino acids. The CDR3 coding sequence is TGTGCCAGCAGCCAGACTAGCGGGGGACTCGATGAGCAGTTCTTC. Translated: CASSQTSGGLDEQFF.

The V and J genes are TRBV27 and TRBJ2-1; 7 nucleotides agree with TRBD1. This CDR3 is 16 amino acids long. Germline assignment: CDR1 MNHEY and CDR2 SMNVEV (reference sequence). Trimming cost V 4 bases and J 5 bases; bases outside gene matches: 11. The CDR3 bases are TGTGCCAGCAGTTCCCTCCGACAGGGAATCGACAATGAGCAGTTCTTC. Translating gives CASSSLRQGIDNEQFF.

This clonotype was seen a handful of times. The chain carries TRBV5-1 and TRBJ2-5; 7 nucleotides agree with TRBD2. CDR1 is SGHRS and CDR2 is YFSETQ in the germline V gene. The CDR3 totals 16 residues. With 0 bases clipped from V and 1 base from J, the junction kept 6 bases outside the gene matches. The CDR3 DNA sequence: TGCGCCAGCAGCTTGGCAAGCGGGGCCACCCAAGAGACCCAGTACTTC. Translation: CASSLASGATQETQYF. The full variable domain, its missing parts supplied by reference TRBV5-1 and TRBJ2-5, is KAGVTQTPRYLIKTRGQQVTLSCSPISGHRSVSWYQQTPGQGLQFLFEYFSETQRNKGNFPGRFSGRQFSNSRSEMNVSTLELGDSALYLCASSLASGATQETQYFGPGTRLLVL.

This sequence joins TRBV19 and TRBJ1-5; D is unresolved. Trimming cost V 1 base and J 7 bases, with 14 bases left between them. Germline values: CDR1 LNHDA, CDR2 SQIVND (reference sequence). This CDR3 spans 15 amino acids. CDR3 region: CASSIAHPNGQPQHF. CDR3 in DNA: TGTGCCAGTAGTATAGCCCACCCCAATGGACAGCCCCAGCATTTT.

This CDR3 reads CASSPRGSGPSYNEQFF. The CDR3 DNA sequence: TGTGCCAGCAGCCCCCGAGGTAGCGGGCCTTCCTACAATGAGCAGTTCTTC. The chain is built from TRBV7-2 and TRBJ2-1; 7 bases agree with TRBD2. V lost 5 bases to trimming and J lost 1 base; unmatched junction nucleotides: 11. CDR3 length: 17 residues. Germline loops: CDR1 SGHTA, CDR2 FQGNSA.

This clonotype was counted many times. CDR3: CASSLNAQGANYGYTF. As DNA, the CDR3 is TGTGCCAGCAGCTTAAATGCGCAGGGAGCTAACTATGGCTACACCTTC. The chain carries TRBV7-2 and TRBJ1-2; tentatively, D is TRBD1 (5 bases). V lost 2 bases and J 0 bases, leaving 13 bases between the germline ends. The length of the CDR3 is 16 residues. The V gene's germline CDR1 is SGHTA and CDR2 FQGNSA.

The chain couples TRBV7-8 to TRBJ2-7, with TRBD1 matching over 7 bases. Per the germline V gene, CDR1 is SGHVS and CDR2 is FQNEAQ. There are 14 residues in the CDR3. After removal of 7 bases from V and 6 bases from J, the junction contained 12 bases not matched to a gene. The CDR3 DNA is TGTGCCAGCATCCTACACCGACAGGGTGGCGAGCAGTACTTC. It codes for CASILHRQGGEQYF. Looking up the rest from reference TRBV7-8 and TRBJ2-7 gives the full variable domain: GAGVSQSPRYKVAKRGQDVALRCDPISGHVSLFWYQQALGQGPEFLTYFQNEAQLDKSGLPSDRFFAERPEGSVSTLKIQRTQQEDSAVYLCASILHRQGGEQYFGPGTRLTVT.

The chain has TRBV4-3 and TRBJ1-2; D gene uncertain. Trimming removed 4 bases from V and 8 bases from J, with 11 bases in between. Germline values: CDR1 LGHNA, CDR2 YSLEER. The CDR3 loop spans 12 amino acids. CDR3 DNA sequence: TGCGCCAGCAGCCCAATTGGTGGAGGCTACACCTTC. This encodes CASSPIGGGYTF.

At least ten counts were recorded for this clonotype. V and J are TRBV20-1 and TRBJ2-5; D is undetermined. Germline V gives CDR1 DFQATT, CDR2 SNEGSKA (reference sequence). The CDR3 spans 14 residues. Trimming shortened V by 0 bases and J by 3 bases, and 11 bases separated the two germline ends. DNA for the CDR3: TGCAGTGCTAGAGATGCTGTTCCCAAAGAGACCCAGTACTTC. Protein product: CSARDAVPKETQYF.

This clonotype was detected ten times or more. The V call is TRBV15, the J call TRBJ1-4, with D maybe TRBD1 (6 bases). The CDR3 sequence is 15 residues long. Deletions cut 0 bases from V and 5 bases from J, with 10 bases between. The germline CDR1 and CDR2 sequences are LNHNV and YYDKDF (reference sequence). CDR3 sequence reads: CATSRDGRGNEKLFF. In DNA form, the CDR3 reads TGTGCCACCAGCAGAGATGGCAGGGGCAATGAAAAACTGTTTTTT.

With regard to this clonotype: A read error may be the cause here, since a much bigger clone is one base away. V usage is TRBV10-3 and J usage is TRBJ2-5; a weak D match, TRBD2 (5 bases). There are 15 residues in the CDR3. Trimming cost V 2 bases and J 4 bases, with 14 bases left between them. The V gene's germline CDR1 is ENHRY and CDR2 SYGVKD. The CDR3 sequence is CAISEAIRGGETQYF. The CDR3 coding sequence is TGTGCCATCAGTGAGGCAATACGGGGTGGAGAGACCCAGTACTTC.

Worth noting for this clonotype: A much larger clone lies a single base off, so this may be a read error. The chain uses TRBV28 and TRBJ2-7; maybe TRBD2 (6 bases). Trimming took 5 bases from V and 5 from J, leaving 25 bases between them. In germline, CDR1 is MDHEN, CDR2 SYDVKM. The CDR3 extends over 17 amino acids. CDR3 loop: CASSPDVLAYSIHEQYF. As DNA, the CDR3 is TGTGCCAGCAGTCCCGATGTACTAGCTTATTCCATCCACGAGCAGTACTTC.

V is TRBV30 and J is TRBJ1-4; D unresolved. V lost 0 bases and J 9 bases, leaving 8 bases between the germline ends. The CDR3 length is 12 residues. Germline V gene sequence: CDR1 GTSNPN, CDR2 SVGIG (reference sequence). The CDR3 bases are TGTGCCTGGAGTGTTACGGATAAAAAACTGTTTTTT. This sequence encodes CAWSVTDKKLFF.

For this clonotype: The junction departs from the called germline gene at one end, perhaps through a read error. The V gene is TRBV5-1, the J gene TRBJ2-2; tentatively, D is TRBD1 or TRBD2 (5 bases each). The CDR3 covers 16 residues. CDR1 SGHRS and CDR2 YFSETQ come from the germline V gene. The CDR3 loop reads CASSPDNPRNTGELSF. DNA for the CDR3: TGCGCCAGCAGCCCGGACAACCCTAGGAACACCGGGGAGCTGTCTTTT.

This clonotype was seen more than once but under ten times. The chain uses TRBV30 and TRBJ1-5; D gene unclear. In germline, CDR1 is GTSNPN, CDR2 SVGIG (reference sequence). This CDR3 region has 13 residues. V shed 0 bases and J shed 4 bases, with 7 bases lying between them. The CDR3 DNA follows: TGTGCCTGGAGTGTAACACCAAATCAGCCCCAGCATTTT. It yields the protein CAWSVTPNQPQHF.

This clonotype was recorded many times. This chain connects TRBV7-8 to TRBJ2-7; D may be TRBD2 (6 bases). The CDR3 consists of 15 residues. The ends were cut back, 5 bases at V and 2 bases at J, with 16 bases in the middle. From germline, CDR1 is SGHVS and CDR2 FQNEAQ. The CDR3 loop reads CASSPGRRSTYEQYF. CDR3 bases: TGTGCCAGCAGCCCGGGGAGGCGTTCCACCTACGAGCAGTACTTC.

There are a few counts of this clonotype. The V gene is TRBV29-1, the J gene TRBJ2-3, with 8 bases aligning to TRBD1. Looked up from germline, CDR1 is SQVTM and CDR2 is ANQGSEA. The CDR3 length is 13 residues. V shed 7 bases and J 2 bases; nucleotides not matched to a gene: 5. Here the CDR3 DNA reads TGCAGCGCCGAGACAGGGGCCACAGATACGCAGTATTTT. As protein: CSAETGATDTQYF.

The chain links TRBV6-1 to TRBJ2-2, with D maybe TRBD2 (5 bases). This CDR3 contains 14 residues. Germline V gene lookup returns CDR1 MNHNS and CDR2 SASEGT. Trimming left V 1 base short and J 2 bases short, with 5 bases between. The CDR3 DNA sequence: TGTGCCAGCAGTGAAGGGACTAACACCGGGGAGCTGTTTTTT. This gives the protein CASSEGTNTGELFF.

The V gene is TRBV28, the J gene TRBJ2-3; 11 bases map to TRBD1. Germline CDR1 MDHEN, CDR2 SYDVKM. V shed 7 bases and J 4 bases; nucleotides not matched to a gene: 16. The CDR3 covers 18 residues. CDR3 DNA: TGTGCCAGCATGGGTGAGGACAGGGGGCGAGGGAGTGCAGATACGCAGTATTTT. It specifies CASMGEDRGRGSADTQYF.

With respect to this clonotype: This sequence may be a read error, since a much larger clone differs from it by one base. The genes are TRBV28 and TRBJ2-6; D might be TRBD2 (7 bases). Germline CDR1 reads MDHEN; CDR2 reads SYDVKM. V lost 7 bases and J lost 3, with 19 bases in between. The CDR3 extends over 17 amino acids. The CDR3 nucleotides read TGTGCCAGCATCCCAGACGGGGGGCGCTTTGGGGCCAACGTCCTGACTTTC. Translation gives CASIPDGGRFGANVLTF.

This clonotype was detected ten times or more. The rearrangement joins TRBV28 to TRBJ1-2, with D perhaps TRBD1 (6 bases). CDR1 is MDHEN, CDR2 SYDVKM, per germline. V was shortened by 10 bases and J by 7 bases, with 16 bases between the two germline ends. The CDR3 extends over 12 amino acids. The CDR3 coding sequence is TGTGCCACCAATACGGGGGCTCGTGGCTACACCTTC. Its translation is CATNTGARGYTF.

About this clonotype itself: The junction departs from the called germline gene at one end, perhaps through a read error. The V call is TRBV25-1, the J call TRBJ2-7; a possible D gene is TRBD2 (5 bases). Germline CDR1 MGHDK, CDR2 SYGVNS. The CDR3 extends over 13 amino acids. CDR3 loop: CASQQTDSCEQYF. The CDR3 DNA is TGTGCCAGTCAACAGACGGACTCCTGCGAGCAGTACTTC.

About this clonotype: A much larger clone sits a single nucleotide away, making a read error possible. In nucleotides, the CDR3 is TGTGCCAGCAGTCCCCCGGCCGGGGAGACCCAGTACTTC. Its protein product is CASSPPAGETQYF. This rearrangement joins TRBV6-2 or TRBV6-3 to TRBJ2-5; unclear D gene. Germline lookup yields CDR1 MNHEY and CDR2 SVGEGT. Trimming removed 5 bases from V and 5 bases from J, with 12 bases in between. The CDR3 spans 13 residues.